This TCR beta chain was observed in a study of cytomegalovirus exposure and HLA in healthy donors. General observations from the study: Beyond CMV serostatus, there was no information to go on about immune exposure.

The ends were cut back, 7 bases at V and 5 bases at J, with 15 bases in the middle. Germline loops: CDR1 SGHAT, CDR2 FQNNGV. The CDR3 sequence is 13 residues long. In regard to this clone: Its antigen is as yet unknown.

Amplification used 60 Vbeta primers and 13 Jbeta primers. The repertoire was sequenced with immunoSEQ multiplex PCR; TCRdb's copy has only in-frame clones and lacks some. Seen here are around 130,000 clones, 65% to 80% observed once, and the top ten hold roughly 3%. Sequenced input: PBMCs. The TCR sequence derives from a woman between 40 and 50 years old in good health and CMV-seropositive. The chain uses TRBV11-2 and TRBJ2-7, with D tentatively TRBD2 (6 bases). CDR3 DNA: TGTGCCAGCACATTCGGGGGTGACGACGAGCAGTACTTC. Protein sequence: CASTFGGDDEQYF.